The rows below give T cell receptor beta chains drawn from one sample of a study of identical twins. In TCRdb, the 5' RACE reads were re-called with MiXCR into one record per CDR3 protein. The sample lists about 150,000 distinct CDR3 sequences, around 3.4% occurring once. Sequenced input: memory T cells sorted from blood. Source of these receptors: a man aged 18 to 30 in good health. Both conserved end residues are part of each CDR3. The order of the fields is J gene, D gene, V gene, clone size, CDR3 DNA, CDR3 protein. D genes are given only for firm matches. Expanded clones get a size class; other rows say once, few or many, or leave the size out.

j_call: TRBJ1-2
d_call: TRBD1
v_call: TRBV7-9
clone_size: many
cdr3_nt: TGTGCCAGCAGCCCAAGCCAGGGACAGGGTGCGAAGGATGGCTACACCTTC
cdr3_aa: CASSPSQGQGAKDGYTF

j_call: TRBJ2-3
d_call: TRBD2
v_call: TRBV4-1
clone_size: few
cdr3_nt: TGCGCCAGCAGCCAAGATCGTGCGACCGGGTCTAGCGGGAGGGATACGCAGTATTTT
cdr3_aa: CASSQDRATGSSGRDTQYF

j_call: TRBJ2-4
d_call: NA
v_call: TRBV21-1
clone_size: many
cdr3_nt: TGTGCCAGCAGCCCTCAGGGAGCCAAAAACATTCAGTACTTC
cdr3_aa: CASSPQGAKNIQYF

j_call: TRBJ1-2
d_call: NA
v_call: TRBV11-1
clone_size: few
cdr3_nt: TGTGCCAGCAGCTTCCCAACCACCCCTGGGAGGGACGGCTATGGCTACACCTTC
cdr3_aa: CASSFPTTPGRDGYGYTF

j_call: TRBJ2-2
d_call: TRBD1
v_call: TRBV3-1
clone_size: many
cdr3_nt: TGTGCCAGCAGCCGCCGACAGGGGAAAACCGGGGAGCTGTTTTTT
cdr3_aa: CASSRRQGKTGELFF

j_call: TRBJ1-1
d_call: NA
v_call: TRBV27
clone_size: few
cdr3_nt: TGTGCCAGCAGTTTAAAGGGGGGGTCTGAAGCTTTCTTT
cdr3_aa: CASSLKGGSEAFF

j_call: TRBJ2-3
d_call: NA
v_call: TRBV27
clone_size: many
cdr3_nt: TGTGCCAGCAGTCGCCGGGACCCCGGGTTTGGTACGCAGTATTTT
cdr3_aa: CASSRRDPGFGTQYF

j_call: TRBJ2-1
d_call: TRBD2
v_call: TRBV5-8
clone_size: NA
cdr3_nt: TGTGCCAGCAGAAGTAGCCTAGCGGGAACTAATGAGCAGTTCTTC
cdr3_aa: CASRSSLAGTNEQFF

j_call: TRBJ1-1
d_call: NA
v_call: TRBV11-1
clone_size: many
cdr3_nt: TGTGCCAGCAGCCTCTCGAACACTGAAGCTTTCTTT
cdr3_aa: CASSLSNTEAFF

j_call: TRBJ1-5
d_call: NA
v_call: TRBV29-1
clone_size: many
cdr3_nt: TGCAGCGTTCGCGACGGCTTCAATCAGCCCCAGCATTTT
cdr3_aa: CSVRDGFNQPQHF

j_call: TRBJ2-1
d_call: NA
v_call: TRBV28
clone_size: NA
cdr3_nt: TGTGCCAGCAGACGGGGAGAGTCCTACAATGGGCAGTTCTTC
cdr3_aa: CASRRGESYNGQFF

j_call: TRBJ1-5
d_call: TRBD1
v_call: TRBV20-1
clone_size: many
cdr3_nt: TGCAGTGCTCCGGGGACAGGGACAATGGGGCCCCAGCATTTT
cdr3_aa: CSAPGTGTMGPQHF

j_call: TRBJ2-3
d_call: NA
v_call: TRBV7-2
clone_size: many
cdr3_nt: TGTGCCAGCAGCTCCCGCAATACGCAGTATTTT
cdr3_aa: CASSSRNTQYF

j_call: TRBJ2-3
d_call: TRBD2
v_call: TRBV5-1
clone_size: many
cdr3_nt: TGCGCCAGCAGCTTCGCTAGCGGGACACAGGGTACGCAGTATTTT
cdr3_aa: CASSFASGTQGTQYF

j_call: TRBJ2-1
d_call: NA
v_call: TRBV5-1
clone_size: many
cdr3_nt: TGCGCCAGCAGCTTGGGGGAAGCGGCAGGAAATGAGCAGTTCTTC
cdr3_aa: CASSLGEAAGNEQFF